This T cell receptor (beta chain) was identified in a study of spatial heterogeneity in lung cancer. Time point specified: sample taken at primary tumor resection. The CDR3 has 12 residues. Germline values: CDR1 LNHNV, CDR2 YYDKDF (reference sequence). This clonotype was counted at least ten times. A read error may account for a junction end that differs from germline. A single record per CDR3 protein comes from TCRdb applying MiXCR to the 5' RACE reads. The repertoire holds over 45,000 distinct CDR3 sequences, around 5.2% seen once, with around 10% in the top ten. Source: PBMCs, taken at surgery. The chain employs TRBV15 and TRBJ1-2; D unclear. The receptor was derived from a male donor with early-stage non-small cell lung cancer. CDR3 loop: CATSGESYGYTF. CDR3 DNA: TGTGCCACCAGCGGAGAATCGTATGGCTACACCTTC.